The source of this TCR beta chain is a study of cytomegalovirus exposure and HLA in healthy donors. Study results and limitations: First-cohort TCR clusters were later found to tend to co-occur in the 120 or so validation repertoires. The study labeled around 160 TCR beta chains cytomegalovirus-associated.

As to this clone: Its matching antigen is unknown.

TCRdb's copy holds only in-frame clones and misses some; the assay was immunoSEQ multiplex PCR. The data show 100,000 to 150,000 clones, roughly 89% seen once. CDR1 is MDHEN and CDR2 is SYDVKM in the germline V gene. Deletions cut 2 bases from V and 4 bases from J, with 12 bases between. The CDR3 is 16 amino acids. Donors came from a validation cohort of 90 to 150 subjects, distinct from the first 666-subject cohort. This sequence was found in a woman between 18 and 30 years old in good health and CMV-seronegative. Sequencing was done on a sample of PBMCs. The chain couples TRBV28 to TRBJ1-6; D unclear. DNA of the CDR3: TGTGCCAGCAGTTTAAGACGATCGGAGTATAATTCACCCCTCCACTTT. Its translation is CASSLRRSEYNSPLHF.